This entry lists 23 T cell receptor beta chains sequenced from one sample in a study of T-cell reconstitution after alpha-beta-depleted transplantation in children. The authors prepared the TCRbeta library with unique molecular identifiers. MiXCR was run by TCRdb on the PCR reads, yielding one entry per CDR3 protein. The sample has a few hundred thousand distinct CDR3 sequences, roughly a quarter seen once. Sequenced here: PBMCs, sampled before TCRalphabeta/CD19-depleted stem cell transplant. The receptors stem from a boy younger than two with Wiskott-Aldrich syndrome, due to receive a stem cell transplant.

The chain recombines TRBV7-9 with TRBJ2-5, with D tentatively TRBD1 (5 bases). The CDR3 consists of 15 residues. Germline CDR1 is SEHNR and CDR2 is FQNEAQ (reference sequence). V was shortened by 4 bases and J by 9 bases, with 21 bases between the two germline ends. The CDR3 DNA is TGTGCCAGCAGCTCAACCGACAGAGCTGCAGGGTCCCAGTACTTC. This codes for CASSSTDRAAGSQYF. Complete variable domain (other parts from reference TRBV7-9 and TRBJ2-5): DTGVSQNPRHKITKRGQNVTFRCDPISEHNRLYWYRQTLGQGPEFLTYFQNEAQLEKSRLLSDRFSAERPKGSFSTLEIQRTEQGDSAMYLCASSSTDRAAGSQYFGPGTRLLVL.

V is TRBV5-1 and J is TRBJ2-7; D is uncertain. This CDR3 region has 15 residues. V was clipped by 0 bases and J by 2 bases, with 12 bases between them. Germline V gene sequence: CDR1 SGHRS, CDR2 YFSETQ. The chain's CDR3 is CASSLAPDLTYEQYF. The CDR3 DNA sequence: TGCGCCAGCAGCTTGGCCCCGGATCTTACCTACGAGCAGTACTTC.

This clonotype was found a few times. The chain uses TRBV5-1 and TRBJ2-4; 8 bases align to TRBD2. The CDR3 consists of 16 residues. V gave up 0 bases and J gave up 1 base; unmatched junction bases: 3. Germline V gene lookup returns CDR1 SGHRS and CDR2 YFSETQ. The CDR3 loop reads CASSLAGGSAKNIQYF. CDR3 sequence (DNA): TGCGCCAGCAGCTTGGCGGGAGGGTCGGCCAAAAACATTCAGTACTTC.

V is TRBV2 and J is TRBJ2-7; D is perhaps TRBD2 (6 bases). The germline V and J ends were trimmed by 3 bases and 12 bases, with 12 bases remaining between them. The CDR3 extends over 11 amino acids. Germline assignment: CDR1 SNHLY and CDR2 FYNNEI. CDR3 sequence (DNA): TGTGCCAGCAGTGAGGACTATTTAAGGTACTTC. This encodes CASSEDYLRYF.

This clonotype has only a few counts. The CDR3 is CASSQDALGPLGDIQYF. The CDR3 nucleotides read TGTGCCAGCAGCCAAGATGCTCTCGGACCTTTAGGAGACATTCAGTACTTC. The chain uses TRBV3-1 and TRBJ2-4; no clear D. Trimming pared 0 bases from V and 8 bases from J, leaving 20 bases between. Looked up from germline, CDR1 is LGHDT and CDR2 is YNNKEL (reference sequence). The CDR3 runs to 17 residues. The full variable domain, rest sourced from reference TRBV3-1 and TRBJ2-4, is DTAVSQTPKYLVTQMGNDKSIKCEQNLGHDTMYWYKQDSKKFLKIMFSYNNKELIINETVPNRFSPKSPDKAHLNLHINSLELGDSAVYFCASSQDALGPLGDIQYFGAGTRLSVL.

The V call is TRBV5-1, the J call TRBJ2-7, with TRBD1 matching over 9 bases. This CDR3 comprises 15 residues. Germline-derived CDR1 and CDR2 are SGHRS and YFSETQ. V was clipped by 2 bases and J by 5 bases; unmatched bases: 8. The CDR3 spells CASSLLGQGDNEQYF. The CDR3 bases are TGCGCCAGCAGCTTACTGGGACAGGGAGACAACGAGCAGTACTTC.

The chain links TRBV5-1 to TRBJ2-5, with a possible D match to TRBD2 (6 bases). V gave up 1 base and J gave up 3 bases, with 10 bases separating them. This CDR3 is 14 amino acids long. Germline loops: CDR1 SGHRS, CDR2 YFSETQ. In DNA, the CDR3 is TGCGCCAGCAGCTTGTCACCGGGGGAAGAGACCCAGTACTTC. Translation gives CASSLSPGEETQYF.

The chain combines TRBV28 with TRBJ2-5, with TRBD1 identical over 10 bases. V was clipped by 3 bases and J by 3 bases; unmatched bases: 4. CDR1 MDHEN and CDR2 SYDVKM come from the germline V gene. The CDR3 extends over 15 amino acids. The CDR3 reads CASSFGTGAKETQYF. The CDR3, as DNA: TGTGCCAGCAGTTTCGGGACAGGGGCGAAAGAGACCCAGTACTTC.

The chain joins TRBV10-2 to TRBJ2-1; TRBD2 matches 9 bases. Germline loops: CDR1 WSHSY, CDR2 SAAADI. This CDR3 contains 16 residues. The J segment lost 6 bases and the V segment lost 0 bases, leaving 6 bases of the junction unmatched. The CDR3, as DNA: TGCGCCAGCAGTGAGTCAGGCGGGAGGGCCGTCAATGAGCAGTTCTTC. It translates to CASSESGGRAVNEQFF.

The J gene is TRBJ2-2, the V gene TRBV20-1; 12 bases are shared with TRBD2. The CDR3 spans 14 residues. CDR1 DFQATT and CDR2 SNEGSKA come from the germline V gene (reference sequence). The junction had 2 bases not matched to a gene; V was cut back by 3 bases and J by 6 bases. The CDR3 loop is CSARPSGRAGELFF. CDR3 DNA: TGCAGTGCTAGGCCTAGCGGGAGGGCCGGGGAGCTGTTTTTT.

The chain joins TRBV12-3 or TRBV12-4 to TRBJ2-7, with 7 bases fitting TRBD2. The J segment lost 5 bases and the V segment lost 5 bases, leaving 9 bases of the junction unmatched. The CDR3 consists of 14 residues. CDR3 protein: CASSEGVAGDEQYF. CDR3 DNA sequence: TGTGCCAGCAGTGAAGGGGTCGCGGGAGACGAGCAGTACTTC.

The V call is TRBV27, the J call TRBJ2-1; TRBD1 agrees at 8 bases. There are 10 residues in the CDR3. CDR1 and CDR2 from the germline V gene are MNHEY and SMNVEV (reference sequence). V shed 10 bases, J shed 14 bases, and the junction held 7 bases outside the gene matches. Here the CDR3 reads CATSRQGKFF. As DNA, the CDR3 is TGTGCCACCTCAAGACAGGGGAAGTTCTTC.

The chain employs TRBV10-2 and TRBJ2-5; 7 bases are shared with TRBD1. With V trimmed by 6 bases and J by 4 bases, 8 bases remained unmatched. Per the germline V gene, CDR1 is WSHSY and CDR2 is SAAADI. The CDR3 is 14 amino acids. CDR3 DNA sequence: TGCGCCAGCAGGGGGGACAGCAAAGTAGAGACCCAGTACTTC. Translating it yields CASRGDSKVETQYF.

This sequence joins TRBV12-3 or TRBV12-4 and TRBJ1-2; unclear D gene. The CDR3 covers 14 residues. The V gene lost 3 bases and the J gene lost 6 bases, with 14 bases spanning the gap. The DNA of the CDR3 is TGTGCCAGCAGTTTCCAGAGCGGTAGAGATGGCTACACCTTC. As protein: CASSFQSGRDGYTF.

The chain recombines TRBV11-1 with TRBJ2-7; D remains unclear. This CDR3 comprises 14 residues. V lost 0 bases to trimming and J lost 2 bases, with 8 bases between them. Germline loops: CDR1 SGHAT, CDR2 FQDESV (reference sequence). Here the CDR3 reads CASSLAYGTYEQYF. As DNA, the CDR3 is TGTGCCAGCAGCTTAGCGTACGGTACCTACGAGCAGTACTTC. Supplemented by reference TRBV11-1 and TRBJ2-7, the full variable domain reads EAEVAQSPRYKITEKSQAVAFWCDPISGHATLYWYRQILGQGPELLVQFQDESVVDDSQLPKDRFSAERLKGVDSTLKIQPAELGDSAMYLCASSLAYGTYEQYFGPGTRLTVT.

The rearrangement joins TRBV12-3 or TRBV12-4 to TRBJ2-1; D may match TRBD1 or TRBD2 (5 bases each). The CDR3 is 15 amino acids. V lost 3 bases to trimming and J lost 6 bases, with 15 bases between them. CDR3 in amino acids: CASSLSRQRGNEQFF. In nucleotides, the CDR3 is TGTGCCAGCAGTTTGTCAAGACAGAGGGGCAATGAGCAGTTCTTC.

The genes are TRBV12-3 or TRBV12-4 and TRBJ2-7; 8 nucleotides match TRBD1. CDR3 length: 14 residues. V was pared by 2 bases and J by 6 bases, with 6 bases of the junction left unmatched. The CDR3 nucleotides are TGTGCCAGCAGTTTAACCGGGACAGGTACCGAGCAGTACTTC. It specifies CASSLTGTGTEQYF.

This clonotype was counted between two and nine times. The chain joins TRBV7-7 to TRBJ2-5, with 7 bases identical to TRBD1. V dropped 7 bases and J dropped 7; count of bases not matched to a gene: 9. This CDR3 spans 13 amino acids. CDR1 and CDR2 (germline): SSHAT, FNYEAQ (reference sequence). CDR3 DNA: TGTGCCAGCACCGTTGACAGGGTTGGGACCCAGTACTTC. Amino acid sequence: CASTVDRVGTQYF.

This clonotype was detected a few times. This chain joins TRBV7-9 and TRBJ1-1, with D possibly matching TRBD1 (6 bases). V lost 2 bases to trimming and J lost 3 bases, with 13 bases between them. Germline values: CDR1 SEHNR, CDR2 FQNEAQ (reference sequence). This CDR3 is built from 15 residues. The CDR3 loop reads CASSLLGGLDTEAFF. CDR3 coding DNA: TGTGCCAGCAGCTTATTAGGGGGGTTGGACACTGAAGCTTTCTTT.

This clonotype was observed a few times. The V call is TRBV11-2, the J call TRBJ2-1, with 12 nucleotides matching TRBD2. The CDR3 consists of 16 residues. The V and J ends lost 1 base and 8 bases, in that order; junction bases with no gene match: 6. Per germline, CDR1 SGHAT and CDR2 FQNNGV. CDR3 loop: CASSLGSSGRVYEQFF. The CDR3, as DNA: TGTGCCAGCAGCTTAGGGTCTAGCGGGAGGGTATATGAGCAGTTCTTC.

This rearrangement joins TRBV5-1 to TRBJ2-1, with TRBD2 identical over 8 bases. The CDR3 has 17 residues. V dropped 2 bases and J dropped 7; count of bases not matched to a gene: 14. Germline lookup yields CDR1 SGHRS and CDR2 YFSETQ. CDR3: CASSLNFGTSRWNEQFF. CDR3 coding DNA: TGCGCCAGCAGCTTAAACTTCGGGACTAGTAGATGGAATGAGCAGTTCTTC.

This clonotype was counted only a few times. This chain uses TRBV5-1 with TRBJ1-1; 7 bases fit TRBD1. Germline CDR1 is SGHRS and CDR2 is YFSETQ. The CDR3 has 16 residues. With V trimmed by 5 bases and J by 1 base, 11 bases remained unmatched. The CDR3 sequence is CASSLGPGQQNTEAFF. The CDR3 nucleotides are TGCGCCAGCAGTTTAGGGCCGGGACAGCAGAACACTGAAGCTTTCTTT.

The sample holds a few counts of this clonotype. This chain links TRBV7-6 with TRBJ2-2; no definite D call. Trimming took 0 bases from V and 9 from J, leaving 5 bases between them. CDR1 is SGHVS and CDR2 is FNYEAQ in the germline V gene. This CDR3 region has 12 residues. This CDR3 is CASSLAFRELFF. DNA of the CDR3: TGTGCCAGCAGCTTAGCGTTTCGGGAGCTGTTTTTT. The complete variable domain, with remaining parts taken from reference TRBV7-6 and TRBJ2-2, reads GAGVSQSPRYKVTKRGQDVALRCDPISGHVSLYWYRQALGQGPEFLTYFNYEAQQDKSGLPNDRFSAERPEGSISTLTIQRTEQRDSAMYRCASSLAFRELFFGEGSRLTVL.